Listed below are T cell receptor beta chains from one sample, sequenced in a study of response to subunit inactivated influenza vaccine. TCRdb processed the RT-PCR reads anew with MiXCR; each CDR3 protein has one entry. The top ten hold about a tenth of the sample, which has around 200,000 distinct CDR3 sequences, around 8.8% seen once. This material consisted of non-naive T cells sorted from PBMCs, taken on the day of vaccination. The receptors derive from a middle-aged man who received an inactivated influenza vaccine. CDR3s include the opening cysteine and the closing phenylalanine or tryptophan. The D gene is left open where the match is weak. The size entry is marked missing in some rows and otherwise reads once, few, many or a size class.

d_call	v_call	j_call	clone_size	cdr3_aa	cdr3_nt
.	TRBV20-1	TRBJ2-7	few	CSARRGNREPYEQYF	TGCAGTGCTAGAAGGGGGAACAGAGAGCCCTACGAGCAGTACTTC
.	TRBV2	TRBJ2-1	.	CASMPRGGLPEQFF	TGTGCCAGCATGCCAAGGGGGGGGTTACCTGAGCAGTTCTTC
.	TRBV21-1	TRBJ1-4	.	CASSLDGSNEKLFF	TGTGCCAGCAGCTTGGACGGTTCTAATGAAAAACTGTTTTTT
.	TRBV7-9	TRBJ2-7	few	CASSLISGEQYF	TGTGCCAGCAGCTTAATAAGTGGAGAGCAGTACTTC
.	TRBV4-2	TRBJ1-4	.	CASSQESWGTGNEKLFF	TGTGCCAGCAGCCAAGAGTCATGGGGAACAGGGAATGAAAAACTGTTTTTT
.	TRBV7-9	TRBJ1-1	few	CASSLEGGGSTEAFF	TGTGCCAGCAGCTTAGAGGGGGGAGGGAGCACTGAAGCTTTCTTT
.	TRBV6-4	TRBJ1-2	.	CASSETVSGTYGYTF	TGTGCCAGCAGTGAGACAGTTTCGGGCACCTATGGCTACACCTTC
.	TRBV12-3/TRBV12-4	TRBJ1-1	many	CASTPGHQNTEAFF	TGTGCCAGCACCCCGGGACACCAGAACACTGAAGCTTTCTTT
.	TRBV4-3	TRBJ2-1	many	CASSQGGGREQFF	TGCGCCAGCAGCCAAGGAGGAGGGCGTGAGCAGTTCTTC
.	TRBV5-6	TRBJ2-6	few	CASSLGASGANVLTF	TGTGCCAGCAGCTTGGGGGCTTCTGGGGCCAACGTCCTGACTTTC
.	TRBV7-9	TRBJ1-2	few	CASSSSGGKNGYTF	TGTGCCAGCAGCTCGTCGGGAGGGAAAAATGGCTACACCTTC
TRBD1	TRBV6-1	TRBJ1-4	.	CASSITGGTNEKLFF	TGTGCCAGCAGTATTACAGGGGGCACTAATGAAAAACTGTTTTTT
.	TRBV6-1	TRBJ2-3	.	CASRLSPASGPDTQYF	TGTGCCAGCAGACTGAGTCCGGCCTCCGGCCCAGATACGCAGTATTTT
.	TRBV6-2/TRBV6-3	TRBJ2-1	few	CASSLELISSYNEQFF	TGTGCCAGCAGTTTGGAACTGATCTCCTCCTACAATGAGCAGTTCTTC
.	TRBV6-2/TRBV6-3	TRBJ2-5	few	CASSYPGLQGIRETQYF	TGTGCCAGCAGTTACCCAGGACTCCAAGGGATTAGAGAGACCCAGTACTTC
TRBD2	TRBV29-1	TRBJ2-7	many	CSVGTSGRDYEQYF	TGCAGCGTTGGAACTAGCGGGAGAGACTACGAGCAGTACTTC
.	TRBV12-3/TRBV12-4	TRBJ1-2	many	CASSHPGGGYGYTF	TGTGCCAGCAGTCACCCAGGAGGCGGCTATGGCTACACCTTC
TRBD1	TRBV3-1	TRBJ2-3	many	CASSPQAGGADTQYF	TGTGCCAGCAGCCCTCAGGCAGGGGGCGCAGATACGCAGTATTTT
TRBD1	TRBV5-1	TRBJ1-4	many	CASRGTATNEKLFF	TGCGCCAGCAGGGGGACAGCAACTAATGAAAAACTGTTTTTT
TRBD1	TRBV28	TRBJ1-5	many	CASSLGEAGTGRRQPQHF	TGTGCCAGCAGTCTCGGCGAAGCTGGGACAGGGAGGCGTCAGCCCCAGCATTTT
.	TRBV6-5	TRBJ2-2	few	CASSNRGREVSGELFF	TGTGCCAGCAGTAACCGGGGCAGGGAAGTCTCCGGGGAGCTGTTTTTT
TRBD2	TRBV20-1	TRBJ2-4	few	CSARDYPSGRVNIQYF	TGCAGTGCTAGAGATTACCCTAGCGGGAGGGTAAACATTCAGTACTTC
TRBD2	TRBV15	TRBJ2-3	.	CATSRDRSSGGLGFSTDTQYF	TGTGCCACCAGCAGAGATCGGTCTAGCGGGGGCTTGGGATTTAGCACAGATACGCAGTATTTT
TRBD1	TRBV11-2	TRBJ2-1	.	CASSLLQGAMEQFF	TGTGCCAGCAGCTTACTACAGGGGGCGATGGAGCAGTTCTTC
TRBD1	TRBV20-1	TRBJ2-3	.	CSATTGGWTDTQYF	TGCAGTGCCACCACAGGGGGTTGGACAGATACGCAGTATTTT
.	TRBV19	TRBJ2-1	few	CASSIGRYNEQFF	TGTGCCAGTAGTATCGGCAGGTACAATGAGCAGTTCTTC
.	TRBV5-1	TRBJ1-6	many	CASSLAQGDNSPLHF	TGCGCCAGCAGCTTGGCCCAGGGAGACAATTCACCCCTCCACTTT
.	TRBV5-1	TRBJ2-3	many	CASSPPGNTDTQYF	TGCGCCAGCAGCCCCCCGGGAAACACAGATACGCAGTATTTT
TRBD1	TRBV7-9	TRBJ2-1	many	CASRPNTGGGEQFF	TGTGCCAGCAGACCAAATACAGGGGGCGGTGAGCAGTTCTTC
.	TRBV18	TRBJ1-2	.	CASSPKSAGYTF	TGTGCCAGCTCACCAAAATCGGCGGGCTACACCTTC
TRBD1	TRBV20-1	TRBJ1-5	many	CSGTGDSNQPQHF	TGCAGTGGGACAGGGGATAGCAATCAGCCCCAGCATTTT
.	TRBV20-1	TRBJ1-3	many	CSARQGSGNTIYF	TGCAGTGCTAGACAGGGCTCTGGAAACACCATATATTTT
.	TRBV7-8	TRBJ1-2	few	CASSLDRYGYTF	TGTGCCAGCAGCTTAGACCGCTATGGCTACACCTTC
.	TRBV5-1	TRBJ1-3	few	CASSSSPGSPGNTIYF	TGCGCCAGCAGCTCTTCCCCCGGGAGTCCTGGAAACACCATATATTTT
.	TRBV9	TRBJ2-2	many	CASSRQPVNTGELFF	TGTGCCAGCAGTAGACAGCCAGTGAACACCGGGGAGCTGTTTTTT
TRBD2	TRBV12-3/TRBV12-4	TRBJ2-1	few	CASGKGTSGYNEQFF	TGTGCCAGCGGAAAAGGGACTAGCGGATACAATGAGCAGTTCTTC
.	TRBV20-1	TRBJ2-2	.	CSAPPLEGNTGELFF	TGCAGTGCCCCCCCGTTAGAGGGGAACACCGGGGAGCTGTTTTTT
.	TRBV10-3	TRBJ1-2	few	CAISEDRTYGYTF	TGTGCCATCAGTGAGGACAGGACCTATGGCTACACCTTC
.	TRBV7-2	TRBJ1-2	many	CASSLDKGYTF	TGTGCCAGCAGCTTAGACAAGGGCTACACCTTC
.	TRBV7-8	TRBJ2-7	few	CASSLSHTIREQYF	TGTGCCAGCAGCTTAAGTCATACTATACGGGAGCAGTACTTC
TRBD1	TRBV20-1	TRBJ1-1	.	CSAQQGAQTEAFF	TGCAGTGCACAACAGGGGGCGCAAACTGAAGCTTTCTTT
.	TRBV5-4	TRBJ2-1	few	CASSSLLAQGANNEQFF	TGTGCCAGCAGCTCCCTTCTCGCCCAAGGGGCCAACAATGAGCAGTTCTTC